The rows below give T cell receptor beta chains drawn from one sample of a study of cytomegalovirus exposure and HLA in healthy donors. Sequencing used immunoSEQ multiplex PCR; TCRdb keeps in-frame clones, though not all of them. The sample has over 85,000 clones; around 81% are singletons. The specimen sequenced was PBMCs. All receptors come from a man aged 35 to 55 in good health and CMV-seropositive. Each CDR3 is given with its conserved first and last residue. Fields, in order: V gene, D gene, clone size, J gene, CDR3 protein, CDR3 DNA. A D gene is named only where the DNA matches it firmly. Size values are once, few and many counts, or a class for expanded clones, and some rows have none.

V gene: TRBV19
D gene: TRBD1
clone size: NA
J gene: TRBJ1-1
CDR3 protein: CASQGTVNTEAFF
CDR3 DNA: TGTGCCAGCCAAGGGACAGTCAACACTGAAGCTTTCTTT

V gene: TRBV5-1
D gene: TRBD1
clone size: NA
J gene: TRBJ2-7
CDR3 protein: CASSPPGTVSYEQYF
CDR3 DNA: TGCGCCAGCAGCCCCCCCGGGACAGTGTCCTACGAGCAGTACTTC

V gene: TRBV10-3
D gene: TRBD1
clone size: NA
J gene: TRBJ2-5
CDR3 protein: CATQGAETQYF
CDR3 DNA: TGTGCCACCCAGGGGGCAGAGACCCAGTACTTC

V gene: TRBV19
D gene: NA
clone size: NA
J gene: TRBJ2-7
CDR3 protein: CASSIVEGGSYEQYF
CDR3 DNA: TGTGCCAGTAGTATAGTCGAGGGCGGTTCCTACGAGCAGTACTTC

V gene: TRBV15
D gene: TRBD1
clone size: once
J gene: TRBJ1-4
CDR3 protein: CATEGTGRRGKLFF
CDR3 DNA: TGTGCCACCGAAGGGACAGGGCGACGGGGAAAACTGTTTTTT

V gene: TRBV5-4
D gene: TRBD2
clone size: NA
J gene: TRBJ2-7
CDR3 protein: CASREGLVDSYEQYF
CDR3 DNA: TGTGCCAGCAGGGAGGGACTAGTTGACTCCTACGAGCAGTACTTC

V gene: TRBV15
D gene: NA
clone size: NA
J gene: TRBJ2-4
CDR3 protein: CATSRGSMGGSQYF
CDR3 DNA: TGTGCCACCAGCAGAGGTTCTATGGGTGGGAGTCAGTACTTC

V gene: TRBV6-1
D gene: NA
clone size: NA
J gene: TRBJ1-1
CDR3 protein: CASSKQENTEAFF
CDR3 DNA: TGTGCCAGCAGTAAACAGGAGAACACTGAAGCTTTCTTT

V gene: TRBV19
D gene: NA
clone size: NA
J gene: TRBJ1-1
CDR3 protein: CASKLKKGPWTEAFF
CDR3 DNA: TGTGCCAGTAAGCTGAAGAAGGGGCCATGGACTGAAGCTTTCTTT

V gene: TRBV5-1
D gene: TRBD1
clone size: once
J gene: TRBJ1-4
CDR3 protein: CASSLGDRVGEKLFF
CDR3 DNA: TGCGCCAGCAGCTTGGGGGACAGGGTTGGTGAAAAACTGTTTTTT

V gene: TRBV5-1
D gene: TRBD1
clone size: NA
J gene: TRBJ2-5
CDR3 protein: CASSSTGPETQYF
CDR3 DNA: TGCGCCAGCAGCTCGACAGGGCCGGAGACCCAGTACTTC

V gene: TRBV7-9
D gene: NA
clone size: NA
J gene: TRBJ1-2
CDR3 protein: CASSPPGRAPNYGYTF
CDR3 DNA: TGTGCCAGCAGCCCCCCAGGGAGGGCCCCTAACTATGGCTACACCTTC

V gene: TRBV6-5
D gene: TRBD2
clone size: NA
J gene: TRBJ2-3
CDR3 protein: CASSYSAGGADTQYF
CDR3 DNA: TGTGCCAGCAGTTACTCGGCGGGGGGGGCAGATACGCAGTATTTT

V gene: TRBV5-4
D gene: NA
clone size: NA
J gene: TRBJ2-7
CDR3 protein: CASSLDAVSADYEQYF
CDR3 DNA: TGTGCCAGCAGCTTGGATGCAGTTAGCGCCGACTACGAGCAGTACTTC

V gene: TRBV28
D gene: TRBD1
clone size: NA
J gene: TRBJ1-1
CDR3 protein: CASSLPDRDGTEAFF
CDR3 DNA: TGTGCCAGCAGTTTACCGGACAGGGATGGCACTGAAGCTTTCTTT